The clone carrying this TCR beta chain was detected once. The data were obtained in a study of CD8+CD57+ T cells in acquired aplastic anemia. The ends were cut back, 0 bases at V and 8 bases at J, with 5 bases in the middle. The CDR3 totals 13 residues. Germline lookup yields CDR1 SGHTA and CDR2 FQGNSA. Genomic DNA acted as the template from which TCR beta VDJ combination and CDR3 sequence profiling were carried out. MiXCR was run by TCRdb on the reads, yielding one entry per CDR3 protein. The top ten hold under 1.2% of the sample, which has about 160,000 distinct CDR3 sequences, around 45% seen once.

The rearrangement links TRBV7-2 to TRBJ1-6; D is unclear. The sequenced sample consisted of sorted CD4+, CD8+, or CD8+CD57+ T cells (not recorded which) from PBMCs. The clonotype originates from a human donor in good health. CDR3 sequence (DNA): TGTGCCAGCAGCTTAGCTAGAGATTCACCCCTCCACTTT. Its translation: CASSLARDSPLHF.